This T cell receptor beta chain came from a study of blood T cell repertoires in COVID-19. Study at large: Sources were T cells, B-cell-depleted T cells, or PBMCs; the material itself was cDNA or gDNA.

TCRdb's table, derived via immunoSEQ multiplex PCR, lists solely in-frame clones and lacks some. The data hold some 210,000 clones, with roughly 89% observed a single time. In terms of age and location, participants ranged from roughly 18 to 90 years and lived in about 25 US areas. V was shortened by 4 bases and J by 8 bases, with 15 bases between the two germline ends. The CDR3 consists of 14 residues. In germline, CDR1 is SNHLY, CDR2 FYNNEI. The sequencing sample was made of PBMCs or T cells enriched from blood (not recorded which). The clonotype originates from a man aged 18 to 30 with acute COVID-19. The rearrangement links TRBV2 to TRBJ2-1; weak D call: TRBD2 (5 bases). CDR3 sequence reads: CASSGKEEVDEQFF. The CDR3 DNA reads TGTGCCAGCAGTGGTAAAGAGGAGGTCGATGAGCAGTTCTTC. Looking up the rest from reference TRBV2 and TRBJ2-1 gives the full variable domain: EPEVTQTPSHQVTQMGQEVILRCVPISNHLYFYWYRQILGQKVEFLVSFYNNEISEKSEIFDDQFSVERPDGSNFTLKIRSTKLEDSAMYFCASSGKEEVDEQFFGPGTRLTVL.